Each of the 7 T cell receptor beta chains below was sequenced from the same sample in a study of blood T cell repertoires in COVID-19 (TCRdb year 2020). The method behind the library was the immunoSEQ multiplex PCR assay. In its TCRdb copy, this immuneACCESS table keeps in-frame sequences only and misses some clones. Where compared with another copy, unresolved V genes explain less than half of these, and the others have no known cause. The sample yields around 130,000 clones; 80% to 85% were counted once. The top ten clonotypes cover approximately 4.1% of the sample. Specimen: peripheral blood. These receptors were taken from a woman of 80 years or more with acute or convalescent COVID-19.

The chain links TRBV5-4 to TRBJ2-1; tentative D call: TRBD1 (6 bases). V was clipped by 0 bases and J by 2 bases, with 18 bases between them. The CDR3 totals 18 residues. Per the germline V gene, CDR1 is SGHNT and CDR2 is YYREEE (reference sequence). The CDR3 region is CASSLALGAGATYNEQFF. The CDR3 DNA reads TGTGCCAGCAGCTTGGCGTTAGGGGCAGGGGCTACCTACAATGAGCAGTTCTTC.

This sequence joins TRBV9 and TRBJ2-5, with D possibly being TRBD1 (6 bases). The CDR3 runs to 15 residues. V lost 0 bases and J lost 0, with 9 bases in between. Germline V gene data show CDR1 as SGDLS and CDR2 as YYNGEE. CDR3 in DNA: TGTGCCAGCAGCGTAGGGGCAGGGGACCAAGAGACCCAGTACTTC. It translates to CASSVGAGDQETQYF.

The rearrangement uses TRBV9 and TRBJ2-1; 9 nucleotides align to TRBD1. The CDR3 extends over 15 amino acids. CDR1 SGDLS and CDR2 YYNGEE come from the germline V gene. With V trimmed by 3 bases and J by 5 bases, 6 bases remained unmatched. In DNA form, the CDR3 reads TGTGCCAGCAGCGCTGGGACAGGGTTTGACAATGAGCAGTTCTTC. Amino acids: CASSAGTGFDNEQFF.

This chain joins TRBV11-3 and TRBJ2-2; D not certain. This CDR3 is built from 13 residues. Per the germline V gene, CDR1 is SGHNT and CDR2 is YENEEA. The V end lost 5 bases, the J end lost 1 base, and 5 bases lay between the germline ends. The CDR3 DNA sequence: TGTGCCAGCAGCGACAAGAACACCGGGGAGCTGTTTTTT. Amino acids: CASSDKNTGELFF. Combining the CDR3 with reference TRBV11-3 and TRBJ2-2 gives the whole variable domain EAGVVQSPRYKIIEKKQPVAFWCNPISGHNTLYWYLQNLGQGPELLIRYENEEAVDDSQLPKDRFSAERLKGVDSTLKIQPAELGDSAVYLCASSDKNTGELFFGEGSRLTVL.

The chain links TRBV7-9 to TRBJ2-2; 7 bases fit TRBD1. CDR1 is SEHNR, CDR2 FQNEAQ, per germline (reference sequence). V lost 8 bases and J lost 0; bases outside the gene matches: 3. This CDR3 contains 14 residues. The CDR3 loop reads CASVRGSNTGELFF. CDR3 sequence (DNA): TGTGCCAGCGTCAGGGGGTCGAACACCGGGGAGCTGTTTTTT.

The chain joins TRBV5-1 to TRBJ1-2; 7 bases fit TRBD1. The CDR3 covers 15 residues. V dropped 4 bases and J dropped 2; count of bases not matched to a gene: 8. Germline-derived CDR1 and CDR2 are SGHRS and YFSETQ. The chain's CDR3 is CASSKGQVKNYGYTF. The CDR3 DNA sequence: TGCGCCAGCAGCAAAGGACAGGTTAAAAACTATGGCTACACCTTC. The whole variable domain, remainder taken from reference TRBV5-1 and TRBJ1-2, is KAGVTQTPRYLIKTRGQQVTLSCSPISGHRSVSWYQQTPGQGLQFLFEYFSETQRNKGNFPGRFSGRQFSNSRSEMNVSTLELGDSALYLCASSKGQVKNYGYTFGSGTRLTVV.

There are a few counts of this clone. CDR3 sequence reads: CASSLGDRNYGYTF. The DNA of the CDR3 is TGTGCCAGCAGCTTGGGGGACAGAAACTATGGCTACACCTTC. V gene TRBV5-4 combines with J gene TRBJ1-2; 7 bases line up with TRBD1. This CDR3 spans 14 amino acids. Per the germline V gene, CDR1 is SGHNT and CDR2 is YYREEE (reference sequence). V was pared by 0 bases and J by 2 bases, with 1 base of the junction left unmatched. The variable domain in full, completed from reference TRBV5-4 and TRBJ1-2, reads ETGVTQSPTHLIKTRGQQVTLRCSSQSGHNTVSWYQQALGQGPQFIFQYYREEENGRGNFPPRFSGLQFPNYSSELNVNALELDDSALYLCASSLGDRNYGYTFGSGTRLTVV.